This is a list of T cell receptor beta chains from one sample in a study of neurological immune-mediated disorders. MiXCR, applied by TCRdb to the 5' RACE reads, yields one record per CDR3 protein. In the table there are tens of thousands of distinct CDR3 sequences, approximately 5.1% of which are singletons. The source material was CD4+ T cells from blood. The receptors stem from a man aged 18 to 30 in good health. CDR3s include the opening cysteine and the closing phenylalanine or tryptophan. The D gene is left open where the match is weak.

CDR3 protein	V gene	J gene	D gene
CASSFPGNTGELFF	TRBV7-3	TRBJ2-2	.
CSASFEETQYF	TRBV20-1	TRBJ2-5	.
CSVREGRYNEQFF	TRBV29-1	TRBJ2-1	TRBD2
CAISQGLGIGPGELFF	TRBV10-3	TRBJ2-2	.
CASSILTDTQYF	TRBV7-2	TRBJ2-3	.
CASSVVNEQFF	TRBV5-1	TRBJ2-1	.
CASSPRGLLEQETQYF	TRBV5-1	TRBJ2-5	.
CASSSRQGGKWPQHF	TRBV5-6	TRBJ1-5	TRBD1
CSARQFAADFANYGYTF	TRBV20-1	TRBJ1-2	.
CASSKDRGPYNEQFF	TRBV13	TRBJ2-1	TRBD1
CSARVGGETQYF	TRBV20-1	TRBJ2-5	.
CSATKTIARGYTF	TRBV20-1	TRBJ1-2	.
CASSEVWRRVFYNEQFF	TRBV6-1	TRBJ2-1	.
CSARDWAATNEKLFF	TRBV20-1	TRBJ1-4	.
CASSLRQSSYEQYF	TRBV7-9	TRBJ2-7	.
CASSLSATSGVRETQYF	TRBV5-1	TRBJ2-5	TRBD2
CASSRSGNQPQHF	TRBV7-2	TRBJ1-5	.
CASSFPGLEYGYTF	TRBV5-1	TRBJ1-2	.
CASSRPGQGRNAEAFF	TRBV11-2	TRBJ1-1	TRBD1
CASGPFTVEGEPYEQYF	TRBV12-3/TRBV12-4	TRBJ2-7	.
CASSLSLLHTGELFF	TRBV5-1	TRBJ2-2	.
CASSQTGVGAFF	TRBV3-1	TRBJ1-1	TRBD1
CASSQEYYGYTF	TRBV3-1	TRBJ1-2	.
CASSLGTRGANYGYTF	TRBV5-1	TRBJ1-2	.
CASSPDRGQGGYTF	TRBV5-1	TRBJ1-2	TRBD1
CSARDLTTDTQYF	TRBV20-1	TRBJ2-3	.
CASYGGGTALYEQYF	TRBV5-1	TRBJ2-7	.
CAISSRDKDEKLFF	TRBV10-3	TRBJ1-4	.
CAQAWGLGDGYTF	TRBV30	TRBJ1-2	.
CASSNQGGYYEQYF	TRBV2	TRBJ2-7	.
CAAGTGNADTQYF	TRBV10-3	TRBJ2-3	TRBD1
CSAKRGPQGSYTF	TRBV20-1	TRBJ1-2	.
CASSTSPAPQETQYF	TRBV12-3/TRBV12-4	TRBJ2-5	.
CSVGQGQETQYF	TRBV29-1	TRBJ2-5	TRBD1
CASSLAGQGGETQYF	TRBV7-2	TRBJ2-5	TRBD1
CASSLNSPNTGELFF	TRBV7-9	TRBJ2-2	.
CASSRDLSPLHF	TRBV12-3/TRBV12-4	TRBJ1-6	.
CSARRLGGRNTEAFF	TRBV20-1	TRBJ1-1	.
CASSPTGLNTEAFF	TRBV18	TRBJ1-1	TRBD1
CASSRTGADTEAFF	TRBV9	TRBJ1-1	TRBD1
CASSSQTGSYEQYF	TRBV11-1	TRBJ2-7	.
CASSISGTGISGYEQYF	TRBV7-2	TRBJ2-7	TRBD1
CSVLGQGAYEQYF	TRBV29-1	TRBJ2-7	TRBD1
CASSLSEGTGLDTQYF	TRBV5-5	TRBJ2-3	TRBD1
CASTGGGNTIYF	TRBV6-5	TRBJ1-3	.
CASSLSGPSTDTQYF	TRBV7-8	TRBJ2-3	.
CAITQQGRGTEAFF	TRBV10-3	TRBJ1-1	.
CASSVGEGEVGDSYTF	TRBV9	TRBJ1-2	.
CSARKPGRSYEQYF	TRBV20-1	TRBJ2-7	.
CSAATVLNTEAFF	TRBV29-1	TRBJ1-1	.
CASSQVPGKNTEAFF	TRBV3-1	TRBJ1-1	.
CATLQTESNTEAFF	TRBV10-3	TRBJ1-1	.